The source of this T cell receptor (beta chain) is a study of T cell changes during pregnancy in multiple sclerosis. Repertoires were generated with immunoSEQ multiplex PCR, while TCRdb's copy carries only in-frame clones and drops some. The table records about 88,000 clones, more than 85% of them present only once. This clone occurred once. This receptor was identified in a female donor with multiple sclerosis, enrolled in a pregnancy study. This sample comprised peripheral blood, obtained in the first trimester of pregnancy.

CDR3 region: CASKRGETTEQFF. The CDR3 DNA reads as TGTGCCAGCAAACGCGGGGAGACAACTGAGCAGTTCTTC. The V gene is TRBV2, the J gene TRBJ2-1; D might be TRBD2 (6 bases). V was clipped by 7 bases and J by 9 bases, with 16 bases between them. In germline, CDR1 is SNHLY, CDR2 FYNNEI. This CDR3 is 13 amino acids long.